This T cell receptor beta chain is from a study of OX40 agonist ivuxolimab in advanced cancers. A remark on this clone: As yet, its antigen is unknown.

Study results and limitations: The study observed clonal expansion of CD4+ and CD8+ blood T cells by week 6 at 0.1 to 3.0 mg/kg.

Generated by immunoSEQ multiplex PCR, the TCRdb table keeps only in-frame clones and is missing some. The sample lists about 52,000 clones, 90% to 95% occurring once. Here the sequenced sample was CD4+ or CD8+ T cells sorted from blood, taken in a trial of the OX40 agonist ivuxolimab. The TCR was taken from an adult with an advanced solid tumor such as melanoma, head and neck, liver or kidney cancer.

The CDR3 sequence is CASSSSGTANTEQYF. As DNA, the CDR3 is TGTGCCAGCAGCTCCTCAGGGACTGCGAATACCGAGCAGTACTTC. V is TRBV13 and J is TRBJ2-7; a possible D gene is TRBD2 (6 bases). This CDR3 has 15 amino acids. Germline loops: CDR1 PRHDT, CDR2 FYEKMQ (reference sequence). V was shortened by 4 bases and J by 6 bases, with 19 bases between the two germline ends.